Listed below are T cell receptor beta chains from one sample, sequenced in a study of blood T cell repertoires in COVID-19. The table came from immunoSEQ multiplex PCR; TCRdb's copy has only in-frame clones and leaves some out. Here the sample spans 65,000 or so clones, about 81% being singletons. Sequenced sample: peripheral blood. The receptors derive from a man aged 80 or over with acute or convalescent COVID-19. Both conserved end residues are trimmed from each CDR3. Fields, in order: V gene, clone size, D gene, CDR3 protein. D genes are given only for firm matches. A clone size is listed for some rows: how often the clone was seen (once, few, many), or a class if it is expanded.

TRBV5-1	once	.	ASSTQGHQNTEAF
TRBV5-8	.	.	ASSFGQGTGPYEQY
TRBV29-1	.	TRBD2	SVDPERGATDTQY
TRBV6-2/TRBV6-3	.	.	ASSLGAYEQY
TRBV14	.	.	ASSQQGFGGYT
TRBV5-1	.	.	ASSLDRARYT
TRBV7-2	.	TRBD2	ASSLKLTSGYRETQY
TRBV9	.	.	ASSARDRLYGYT
TRBV18	.	TRBD1	ASSEDRVTEAF
TRBV7-9	.	.	ASSLGTVNSPLH
TRBV12-3/TRBV12-4	.	TRBD1	ASSSRDSSGYT
TRBV11-2	.	.	ASRGQRFYTEAF
TRBV6-9	.	.	ASSWGDYTGELF
TRBV5-6	many	.	ASSSLDIT
TRBV19	.	TRBD2	ASSEGLAGANEQF
TRBV10-3	.	.	AIKGVLGAYEQY
TRBV5-1	.	.	ASSLGLGLQETQY
TRBV14	.	TRBD1	ASSWRQGGEQF
TRBV18	.	.	ASSPQGPEQY
TRBV30	once	.	AWGPNGNEQF